A single sample is the source of the 22 T cell receptor beta chains below, sequenced in a study of early T cells in non-severe SARS-CoV-2 infection. TCRdb itself ran the 5' RACE reads through MiXCR, one entry per CDR3 protein. Among some 26,000 distinct CDR3 sequences, about 4.2% were seen once, and the ten largest hold approximately 4.6%. Specimen: whole blood. These receptors originate from an adult who was a healthcare worker with PCR-confirmed SARS-CoV-2 infection or an uninfected control (not recorded which).

The chain has TRBV29-1 and TRBJ1-1; D gene uncertain. Per the germline V gene, CDR1 is SQVTM and CDR2 is ANQGSEA. Trimming took off 4 bases at V and 4 bases at J, with 16 bases between the two ends. This CDR3 spans 14 amino acids. CDR3 nucleotide sequence: TGCAGCGTTGGAGGACTTCTAGCGGGCACTGAAGCTTTCTTT. Protein: CSVGGLLAGTEAFF.

The chain has TRBV2 and TRBJ2-3; 11 bases line up with TRBD2. The germline V gene has CDR1 SNHLY and CDR2 FYNNEI. V shed 4 bases and J 3 bases; nucleotides not matched to a gene: 3. The CDR3 has 15 amino acids. The CDR3 reads CASSGLAGWTDTQYF. The CDR3 DNA is TGTGCCAGCAGTGGACTAGCGGGATGGACAGATACGCAGTATTTT.

This clonotype was counted many times. V is TRBV29-1 and J is TRBJ1-1; D may be TRBD1 (6 bases). Germline V gene lookup returns CDR1 SQVTM and CDR2 ANQGSEA. The CDR3 runs 11 residues. V dropped 7 bases and J dropped 1 base, with 7 bases sitting between them. CDR3 sequence reads: CSGGQNTEAFF. CDR3 DNA sequence: TGCAGCGGGGGACAGAACACTGAAGCTTTCTTT.

This clonotype has at least ten counts. The V gene is TRBV5-1, the J gene TRBJ2-1, with D unclear. V dropped 1 base and J dropped 5 bases, with 13 bases sitting between them. The CDR3 covers 15 residues. In germline, CDR1 is SGHRS, CDR2 YFSETQ. CDR3 nucleotides: TGCGCCAGCAGCTTGACCGTCGGACCCCACAATGAGCAGTTCTTC. This translates into CASSLTVGPHNEQFF. Full variable domain (remainder filled in from reference TRBV5-1 and TRBJ2-1): KAGVTQTPRYLIKTRGQQVTLSCSPISGHRSVSWYQQTPGQGLQFLFEYFSETQRNKGNFPGRFSGRQFSNSRSEMNVSTLELGDSALYLCASSLTVGPHNEQFFGPGTRLTVL.

In its sample, this clonotype was seen many times. The chain couples TRBV29-1 to TRBJ2-3, with TRBD2 matching 9 bases. Germline CDR1 is SQVTM and CDR2 is ANQGSEA. The CDR3 covers 13 residues. V was pared by 1 base and J by 8 bases, with 4 bases of the junction left unmatched. CDR3 loop: CSVEASGRSTQYF. The DNA of the CDR3 is TGCAGCGTTGAAGCGAGCGGGAGGTCTACGCAGTATTTT.

In its sample, this clonotype was seen many times. This chain connects TRBV27 to TRBJ1-1; TRBD1 might be the D (6 bases). V was clipped by 0 bases and J by 5 bases, with 13 bases between them. CDR3 length equals 15 residues. Germline lookup yields CDR1 MNHEY and CDR2 SMNVEV (reference sequence). CDR3 protein: CASSLSGGGGTEAFF. The CDR3 DNA follows: TGTGCCAGCAGTTTATCCGGGGGCGGAGGGACTGAAGCTTTCTTT.

This clonotype was seen many times. The V and J genes are TRBV28 and TRBJ2-5, with 9 nucleotides matching TRBD2. The CDR3 is 15 residues long. After removal of 5 bases from V and 6 bases from J, the junction contained 10 bases not matched to a gene. Per germline, CDR1 MDHEN and CDR2 SYDVKM. Written as DNA, the CDR3 is TGTGCCAGCAGTCCCATAGCGGGAGAGGTGAAGACCCAGTACTTC. Amino acid sequence: CASSPIAGEVKTQYF.

Many counts were recorded for this clonotype. This chain connects TRBV18 to TRBJ2-3; 9 bases align to TRBD2. The CDR3 length is 17 residues. The germline gives CDR1 KGHSH, CDR2 LQKENI. With V trimmed by 0 bases and J by 6 bases, 10 bases remained unmatched. CDR3 protein: CASSPPVLAGDWDTQYF. CDR3 nucleotide sequence: TGTGCCAGCTCACCACCGGTATTAGCGGGAGATTGGGATACGCAGTATTTT.

This clonotype was counted only a few times. The genes are TRBV7-6 and TRBJ1-1, with TRBD1 matching over 8 bases. The CDR3 is 17 amino acids. The germline V gene has CDR1 SGHVS and CDR2 FNYEAQ. V shed 3 bases and J 0 bases; nucleotides not matched to a gene: 9. CDR3 DNA sequence: TGTGCCAGCAGCTTTGACAGGGGAGGAACAATGAACACTGAAGCTTTCTTT. The encoded protein is CASSFDRGGTMNTEAFF.

V gene TRBV18 combines with J gene TRBJ2-2; D might be TRBD1 (6 bases). This CDR3 has 14 residues. Germline loops: CDR1 KGHSH, CDR2 LQKENI. V was cut by 6 bases and J by 1 base, with 9 bases left in between. CDR3 bases: TGTGCCAGCTCCTTGGGACAGAACACCGGGGAGCTGTTTTTT. Its protein is CASSLGQNTGELFF.

This clonotype was picked up many times. The gene calls are TRBV19 and TRBJ1-5; D may be TRBD1 (5 bases). The CDR3 loop spans 14 amino acids. Germline V gives CDR1 LNHDA, CDR2 SQIVND (reference sequence). Trimming took 4 bases from V and 0 from J, leaving 7 bases between them. The CDR3, as DNA: TGTGCCAGTAGTACGACAGTTAGCAATCAGCCCCAGCATTTT. This translates into CASSTTVSNQPQHF.

The table lists this clonotype with many counts. J is TRBJ2-5 and V is TRBV3-1, with D possibly called TRBD1 or TRBD2 (5 bases each). V lost 2 bases and J lost 5, with 18 bases in between. The CDR3 runs 16 residues. CDR1 LGHDT and CDR2 YNNKEL come from the germline V gene (reference sequence). CDR3 coding DNA: TGTGCCAGCAGCCAAAAAACCGGGACCTGGCAGGAGACCCAGTACTTC. It specifies CASSQKTGTWQETQYF.

The chain has TRBV6-1 and TRBJ2-5; D assignment may be TRBD1 or TRBD2 (6 bases each). Germline V gives CDR1 MNHNS, CDR2 SASEGT. Trimming took off 8 bases at V and 7 bases at J, with 11 bases between the two ends. This CDR3 region has 11 residues. DNA for the CDR3: TGTGCCAGCGAGGGGGGTCGGACCCAGTACTTC. Protein: CASEGGRTQYF.

This clonotype was recorded at least ten times. The chain combines TRBV11-2 with TRBJ2-3; D possibly corresponds to TRBD2 (5 bases). Trimming pared 5 bases from V and 0 bases from J, leaving 12 bases between. Per germline, CDR1 SGHAT and CDR2 FQNNGV. This CDR3 contains 15 residues. The CDR3 sequence is CASSGIRRSTDTQYF. The CDR3 nucleotides read TGTGCCAGCAGCGGTATCCGGAGGAGCACAGATACGCAGTATTTT.

This clonotype was observed at least ten times. The V call is TRBV11-3, the J call TRBJ1-4; D is unresolved. This CDR3 contains 16 residues. Germline V gene data show CDR1 as SGHNT and CDR2 as YENEEA. V lost 0 bases and J 8 bases, leaving 16 bases between the germline ends. CDR3 residues: CASSLDTPTGWEKLFF. The CDR3 DNA follows: TGTGCCAGCAGCTTAGACACCCCGACGGGATGGGAAAAACTGTTTTTT.

This clonotype was detected many times. The CDR3 sequence is CAISESRQGSSYNEQFF. As DNA, the CDR3 is TGTGCCATCAGTGAGTCGAGGCAAGGAAGCTCCTACAATGAGCAGTTCTTC. This chain links TRBV10-3 with TRBJ2-1; no firm D call. Germline V lookup: CDR1 ENHRY, CDR2 SYGVKD. Trimming took 0 bases from V and 0 from J, leaving 12 bases between them. The CDR3 has 17 amino acids.

This clonotype occurred many times. CDR3 loop: CASRRGREQYF. The CDR3 nucleotides read TGTGCCAGCAGAAGGGGCAGGGAGCAGTACTTC. The V gene is TRBV6-5, the J gene TRBJ2-7; D perhaps matches TRBD1 (5 bases). Trimming took off 6 bases at V and 7 bases at J, with 10 bases between the two ends. Germline-derived CDR1 and CDR2 are MNHEY and SVGAGI. The CDR3 runs to 11 residues.

About this clonotype: A much bigger clone sits one base away, suggesting this may be a read error. The J gene is TRBJ1-1, the V gene TRBV7-2; D is uncertain. Germline CDR1 is SGHTA and CDR2 is FQGNSA. Between the trimmed V and J ends, which lost 5 bases and 5 bases, there was a span of 18 bases. The CDR3 has 15 residues. The CDR3 sequence is CASSPGNWGVTEAFF. The CDR3, as DNA: TGTGCCAGCAGCCCAGGTAACTGGGGTGTTACTGAAGCTTTCTTT.

The chain links TRBV29-1 to TRBJ2-2; no reliable D call. The germline CDR1 and CDR2 sequences are SQVTM and ANQGSEA. The CDR3 length is 16 residues. V was clipped by 0 bases and J by 1 base, with 12 bases between them. DNA of the CDR3: TGCAGCGTTGAAGAGTATGGAGCTCGGAACACCGGGGAGCTGTTTTTT. Translating gives CSVEEYGARNTGELFF.

This clonotype was detected ten times or more. The V gene is TRBV7-3, the J gene TRBJ1-1; D is possibly TRBD1 (5 bases). V lost 4 bases and J 1 base, leaving 10 bases between the germline ends. Germline-derived CDR1 and CDR2 are SGHTA and FQGTGA. This CDR3 has 14 residues. CDR3 DNA sequence: TGTGCCAGCAGCTCCGGGACGGCGAACACTGAAGCTTTCTTT. Residues: CASSSGTANTEAFF.

In the case of this clonotype: Compared with germline, one end of the junction differs, possibly owing to a read error. The V call is TRBV6-5, the J call TRBJ2-3; 8 nucleotides agree with TRBD1. Germline assignment: CDR1 MNHEY and CDR2 SVGAGI. This CDR3 has 15 amino acids. CDR3 nucleotide sequence: TGTGCCAGCAGTGACGGGACGGCGACAGGGGATACGCCGTATTTT. Protein: CASSDGTATGDTPYF.

This clonotype was found many times. The genes are TRBV7-8 and TRBJ1-2, with 7 nucleotides matching TRBD1. Unmatched junction bases numbered 11, after V lost 4 bases and J lost 6 bases. CDR1 and CDR2 (germline): SGHVS, FQNEAQ. The CDR3 is made up of 15 amino acids. CDR3 sequence (DNA): TGTGCCAGCAGCTACCGACAGGGTCGCGCGGATGGCTACACCTTC. This encodes CASSYRQGRADGYTF.